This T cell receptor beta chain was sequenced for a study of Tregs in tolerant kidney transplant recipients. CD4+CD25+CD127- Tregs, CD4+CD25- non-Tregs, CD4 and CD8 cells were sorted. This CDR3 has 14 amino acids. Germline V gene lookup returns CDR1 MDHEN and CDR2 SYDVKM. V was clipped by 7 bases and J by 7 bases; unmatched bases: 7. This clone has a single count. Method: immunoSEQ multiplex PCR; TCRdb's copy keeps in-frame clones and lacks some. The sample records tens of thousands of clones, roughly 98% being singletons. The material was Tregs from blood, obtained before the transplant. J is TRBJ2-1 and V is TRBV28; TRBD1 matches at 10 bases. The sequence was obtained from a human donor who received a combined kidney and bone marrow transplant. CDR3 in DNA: TGTGCCAGCACCTCGGGACAGGGGACGAATGAGCAGTTCTTC. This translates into CASTSGQGTNEQFF.